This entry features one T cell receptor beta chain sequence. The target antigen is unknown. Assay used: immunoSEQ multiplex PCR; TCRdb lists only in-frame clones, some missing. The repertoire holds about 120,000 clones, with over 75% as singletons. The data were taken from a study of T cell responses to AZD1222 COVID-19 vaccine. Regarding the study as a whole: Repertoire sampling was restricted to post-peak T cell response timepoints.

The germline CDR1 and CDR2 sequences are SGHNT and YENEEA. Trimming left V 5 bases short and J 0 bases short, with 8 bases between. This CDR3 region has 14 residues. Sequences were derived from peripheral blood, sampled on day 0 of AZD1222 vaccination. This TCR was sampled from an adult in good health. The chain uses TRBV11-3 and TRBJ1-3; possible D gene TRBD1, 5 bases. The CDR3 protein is CASSPGTSGNTIYF. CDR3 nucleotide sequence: TGTGCCAGCAGCCCCGGGACCTCTGGAAACACCATATATTTT.